Detailed here is one T cell receptor beta chain. Clones were read by immunoSEQ multiplex PCR, and TCRdb kept only the in-frame ones, dropping some. This sample yields more than 120,000 clones, of which about 92% are seen a single time; roughly 5% belongs to the top ten. These data are taken from a study of T cell responses to AZD1222 COVID-19 vaccine. V lost 4 bases and J lost 1, with 8 bases in between. The CDR3 consists of 13 residues. In germline, CDR1 is SGHNT, CDR2 YYREEE (reference sequence). Material: peripheral blood, obtained on day 0 of AZD1222 vaccination. The sequence was obtained from an adult in good health. The genes are TRBV5-4 and TRBJ1-1, with D maybe TRBD1 (5 bases). CDR3 in amino acids: CASSTTANTEAFF. The CDR3 DNA reads TGTGCCAGCAGCACGACAGCGAACACTGAAGCTTTCTTT. The full variable domain, rest sourced from reference TRBV5-4 and TRBJ1-1, is ETGVTQSPTHLIKTRGQQVTLRCSSQSGHNTVSWYQQALGQGPQFIFQYYREEENGRGNFPPRFSGLQFPNYSSELNVNALELDDSALYLCASSTTANTEAFFGQGTRLTVV.